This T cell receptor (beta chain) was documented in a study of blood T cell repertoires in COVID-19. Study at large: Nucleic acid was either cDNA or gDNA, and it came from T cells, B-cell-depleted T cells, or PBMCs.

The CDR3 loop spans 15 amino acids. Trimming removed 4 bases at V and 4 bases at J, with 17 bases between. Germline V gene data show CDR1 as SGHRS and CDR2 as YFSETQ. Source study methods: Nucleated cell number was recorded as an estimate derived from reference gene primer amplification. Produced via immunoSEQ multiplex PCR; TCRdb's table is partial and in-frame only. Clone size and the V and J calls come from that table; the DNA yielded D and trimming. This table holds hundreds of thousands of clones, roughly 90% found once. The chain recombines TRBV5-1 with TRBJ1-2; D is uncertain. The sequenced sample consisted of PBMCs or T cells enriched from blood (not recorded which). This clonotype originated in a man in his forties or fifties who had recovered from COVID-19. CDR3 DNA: TGCGCCAGCAGCCCCCGGGTTGAGGGAAGCTATGGCTACACCTTC. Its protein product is CASSPRVEGSYGYTF.